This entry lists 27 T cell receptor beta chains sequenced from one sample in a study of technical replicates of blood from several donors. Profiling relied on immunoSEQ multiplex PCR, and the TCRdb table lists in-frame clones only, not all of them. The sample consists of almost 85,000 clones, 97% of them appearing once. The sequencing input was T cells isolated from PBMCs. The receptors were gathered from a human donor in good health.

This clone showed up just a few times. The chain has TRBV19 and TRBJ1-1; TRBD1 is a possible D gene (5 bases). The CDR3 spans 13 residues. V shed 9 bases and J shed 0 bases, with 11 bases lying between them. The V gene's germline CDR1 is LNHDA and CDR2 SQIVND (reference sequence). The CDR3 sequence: CASVQDMNTEAFF. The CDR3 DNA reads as TGTGCCAGCGTACAGGATATGAACACTGAAGCTTTCTTT.

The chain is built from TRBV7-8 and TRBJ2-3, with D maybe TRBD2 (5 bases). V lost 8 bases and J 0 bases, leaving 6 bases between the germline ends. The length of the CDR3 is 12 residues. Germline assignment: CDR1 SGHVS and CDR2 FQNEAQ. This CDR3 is CASRDSTDTQYF. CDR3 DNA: TGTGCCAGCCGGGATAGCACAGATACGCAGTATTTT. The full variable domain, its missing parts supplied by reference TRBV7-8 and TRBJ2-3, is GAGVSQSPRYKVAKRGQDVALRCDPISGHVSLFWYQQALGQGPEFLTYFQNEAQLDKSGLPSDRFFAERPEGSVSTLKIQRTQQEDSAVYLCASRDSTDTQYFGPGTRLTVL.

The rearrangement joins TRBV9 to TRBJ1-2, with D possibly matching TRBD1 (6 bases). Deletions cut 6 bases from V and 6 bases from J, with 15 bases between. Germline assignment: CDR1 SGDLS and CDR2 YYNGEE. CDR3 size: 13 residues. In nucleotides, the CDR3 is TGTGCCAGCACCCGTGGGGCAGGGGATGGCTACACCTTC. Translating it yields CASTRGAGDGYTF.

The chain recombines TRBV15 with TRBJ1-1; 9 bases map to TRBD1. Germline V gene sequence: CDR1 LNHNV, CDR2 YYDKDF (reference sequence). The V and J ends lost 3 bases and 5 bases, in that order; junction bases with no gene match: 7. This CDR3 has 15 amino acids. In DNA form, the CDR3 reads TGTGCCACCAGCAGGGGGACAGGGTATGGGACTGAAGCTTTCTTT. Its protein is CATSRGTGYGTEAFF.

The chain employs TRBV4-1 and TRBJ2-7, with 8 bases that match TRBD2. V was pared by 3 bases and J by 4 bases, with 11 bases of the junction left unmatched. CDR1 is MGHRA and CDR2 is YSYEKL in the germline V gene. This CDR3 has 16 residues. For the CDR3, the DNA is TGCGCCAGCAGCCAGGACCACACACGGGAGGGGTACGAGCAGTACTTC. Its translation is CASSQDHTREGYEQYF.

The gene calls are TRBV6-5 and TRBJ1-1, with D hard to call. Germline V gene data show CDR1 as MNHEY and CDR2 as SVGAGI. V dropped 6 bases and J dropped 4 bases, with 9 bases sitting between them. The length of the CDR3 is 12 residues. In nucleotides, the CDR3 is TGTGCCAGCAGCCCCGAGGGCACTGAAGCTTTCTTT. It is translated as CASSPEGTEAFF.

The CDR3 bases are TGTGCCAGCAGCTTGGTGGCGGGGGGGCAAGAGACCCAGTACTTC. Protein: CASSLVAGGQETQYF. This chain uses TRBV5-4 with TRBJ2-5; TRBD2 matches at 9 bases. With V trimmed by 0 bases and J by 2 bases, 2 bases remained unmatched. CDR1 is SGHNT and CDR2 is YYREEE in the germline V gene (reference sequence). This CDR3 has 15 residues.

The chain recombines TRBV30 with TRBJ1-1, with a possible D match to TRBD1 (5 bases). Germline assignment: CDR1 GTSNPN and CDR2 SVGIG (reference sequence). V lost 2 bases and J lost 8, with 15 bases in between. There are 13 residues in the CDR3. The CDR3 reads CAWSPLREGEAFF. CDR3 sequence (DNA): TGTGCCTGGAGTCCCCTTAGGGAGGGGGAAGCTTTCTTT.

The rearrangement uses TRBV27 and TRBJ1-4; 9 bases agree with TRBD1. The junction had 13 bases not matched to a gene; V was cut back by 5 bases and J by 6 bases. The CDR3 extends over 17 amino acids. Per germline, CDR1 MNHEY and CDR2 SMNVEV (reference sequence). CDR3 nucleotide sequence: TGTGCCAGCAGTCCACCGCGAGGGACAGGGCAGGATGAAAAACTGTTTTTT. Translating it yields CASSPPRGTGQDEKLFF.

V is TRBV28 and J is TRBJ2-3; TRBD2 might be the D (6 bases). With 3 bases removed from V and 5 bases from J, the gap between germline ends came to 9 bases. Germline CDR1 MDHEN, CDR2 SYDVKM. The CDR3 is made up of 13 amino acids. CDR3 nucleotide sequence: TGTGCCAGCAGTTTCCTGGAGGGAGATACGCAGTATTTT. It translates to CASSFLEGDTQYF.

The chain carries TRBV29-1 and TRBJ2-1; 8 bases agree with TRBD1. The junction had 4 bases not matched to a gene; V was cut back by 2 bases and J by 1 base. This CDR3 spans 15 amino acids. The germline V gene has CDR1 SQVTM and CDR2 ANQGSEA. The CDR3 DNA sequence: TGCAGCGTTGAATCGGACAGGGTGTCCTACAATGAGCAGTTCTTC. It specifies CSVESDRVSYNEQFF.

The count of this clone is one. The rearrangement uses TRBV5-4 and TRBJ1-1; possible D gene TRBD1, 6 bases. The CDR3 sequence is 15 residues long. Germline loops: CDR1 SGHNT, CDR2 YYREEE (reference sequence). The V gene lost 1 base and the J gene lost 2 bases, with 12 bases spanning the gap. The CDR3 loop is CASSLQGRGNTEAFF. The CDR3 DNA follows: TGTGCCAGCAGCTTGCAAGGCAGGGGCAACACTGAAGCTTTCTTT. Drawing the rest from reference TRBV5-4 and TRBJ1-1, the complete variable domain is ETGVTQSPTHLIKTRGQQVTLRCSSQSGHNTVSWYQQALGQGPQFIFQYYREEENGRGNFPPRFSGLQFPNYSSELNVNALELDDSALYLCASSLQGRGNTEAFFGQGTRLTVV.

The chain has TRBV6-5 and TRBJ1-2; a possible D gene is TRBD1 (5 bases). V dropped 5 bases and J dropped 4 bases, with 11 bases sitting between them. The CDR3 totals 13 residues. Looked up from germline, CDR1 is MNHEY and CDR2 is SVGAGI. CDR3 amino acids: CASSPSGFYGYTF. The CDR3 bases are TGTGCCAGCAGTCCCTCAGGGTTCTATGGCTACACCTTC.

In DNA form, the CDR3 reads TGTGCCAGCAGAGTGAAAACAGGGCTCGGGGGGGGCTACACCTTC. Translating gives CASRVKTGLGGGYTF. The chain carries TRBV6-5 and TRBJ1-2, with D possibly being TRBD1 (6 bases). V was shortened by 6 bases and J by 8 bases, with 22 bases between the two germline ends. The CDR3 runs 15 residues. Germline V gives CDR1 MNHEY, CDR2 SVGAGI.

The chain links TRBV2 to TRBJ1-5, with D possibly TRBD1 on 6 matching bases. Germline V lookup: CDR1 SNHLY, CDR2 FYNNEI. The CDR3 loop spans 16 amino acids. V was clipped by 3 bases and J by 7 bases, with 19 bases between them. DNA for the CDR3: TGTGCCAGCAGTGACGGCCCGGGGGGCGGTTCCCAGCCCCAGCATTTT. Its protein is CASSDGPGGGSQPQHF.

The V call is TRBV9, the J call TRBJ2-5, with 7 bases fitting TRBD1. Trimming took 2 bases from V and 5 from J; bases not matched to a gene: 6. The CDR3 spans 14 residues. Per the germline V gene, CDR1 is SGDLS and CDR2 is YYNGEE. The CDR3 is CASSVSQGRETQYF. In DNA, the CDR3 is TGTGCCAGCAGCGTCTCACAGGGGCGGGAGACCCAGTACTTC. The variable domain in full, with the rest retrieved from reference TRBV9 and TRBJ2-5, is DSGVTQTPKHLITATGQRVTLRCSPRSGDLSVYWYQQSLDQGLQFLIQYYNGEERAKGNILERFSAQQFPDLHSELNLSSLELGDSALYFCASSVSQGRETQYFGPGTRLLVL.

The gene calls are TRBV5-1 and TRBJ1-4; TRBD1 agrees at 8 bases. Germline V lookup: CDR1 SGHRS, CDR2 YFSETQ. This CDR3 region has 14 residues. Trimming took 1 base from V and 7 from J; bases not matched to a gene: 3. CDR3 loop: CASSLRGQGEKLFF. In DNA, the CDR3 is TGCGCCAGCAGCTTGCGCGGACAGGGTGAAAAACTGTTTTTT.

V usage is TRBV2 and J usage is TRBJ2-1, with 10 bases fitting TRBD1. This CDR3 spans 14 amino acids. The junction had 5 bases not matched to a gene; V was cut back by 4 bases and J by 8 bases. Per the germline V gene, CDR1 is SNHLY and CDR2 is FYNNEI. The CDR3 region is CASSADRGRDEQFF. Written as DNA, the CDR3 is TGTGCCAGCAGTGCCGACAGGGGGCGCGATGAGCAGTTCTTC.

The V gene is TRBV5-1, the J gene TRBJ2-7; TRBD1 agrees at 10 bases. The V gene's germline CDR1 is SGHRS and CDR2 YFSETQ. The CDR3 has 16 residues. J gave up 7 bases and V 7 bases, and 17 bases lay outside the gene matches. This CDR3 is CASSPRGGQGEWEQYF. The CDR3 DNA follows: TGCGCCAGCTCTCCTAGGGGAGGACAGGGGGAGTGGGAGCAGTACTTC.

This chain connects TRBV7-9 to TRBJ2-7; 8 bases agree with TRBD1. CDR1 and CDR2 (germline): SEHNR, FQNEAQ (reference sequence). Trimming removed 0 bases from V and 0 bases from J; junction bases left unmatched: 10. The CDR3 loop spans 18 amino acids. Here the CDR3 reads CASSLALNPTGASYEQYF. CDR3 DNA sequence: TGTGCCAGCAGCTTAGCCCTAAACCCGACAGGGGCCTCCTACGAGCAGTACTTC.

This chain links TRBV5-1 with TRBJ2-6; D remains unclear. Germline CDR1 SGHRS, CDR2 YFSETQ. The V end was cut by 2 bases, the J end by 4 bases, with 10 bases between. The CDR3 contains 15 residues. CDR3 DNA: TGCGCCAGCAGCTTCTCTGGCCCGGGGGCCAACGTCCTGACTTTC. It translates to CASSFSGPGANVLTF.

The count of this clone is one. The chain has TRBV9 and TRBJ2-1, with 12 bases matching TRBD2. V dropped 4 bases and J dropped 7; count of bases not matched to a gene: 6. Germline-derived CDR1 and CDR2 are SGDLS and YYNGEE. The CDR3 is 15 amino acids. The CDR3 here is CASSPSGGAYNEQFF. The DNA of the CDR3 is TGTGCCAGCAGCCCTAGCGGGGGGGCATATAATGAGCAGTTCTTC. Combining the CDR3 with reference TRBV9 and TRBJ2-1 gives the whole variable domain DSGVTQTPKHLITATGQRVTLRCSPRSGDLSVYWYQQSLDQGLQFLIQYYNGEERAKGNILERFSAQQFPDLHSELNLSSLELGDSALYFCASSPSGGAYNEQFFGPGTRLTVL.

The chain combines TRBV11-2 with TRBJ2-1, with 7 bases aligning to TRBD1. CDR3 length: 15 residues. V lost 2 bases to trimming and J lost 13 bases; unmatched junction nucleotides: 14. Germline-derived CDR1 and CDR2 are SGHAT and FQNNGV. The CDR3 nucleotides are TGTGCCAGCAGCTTATACCAGGGACAGTCTTTTGTTCAGTTCTTC. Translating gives CASSLYQGQSFVQFF. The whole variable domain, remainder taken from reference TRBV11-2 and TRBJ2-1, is EAGVAQSPRYKIIEKRQSVAFWCNPISGHATLYWYQQILGQGPKLLIQFQNNGVVDDSQLPKDRFSAERLKGVDSTLKIQPAKLEDSAVYLCASSLYQGQSFVQFFGPGTRLTVL.

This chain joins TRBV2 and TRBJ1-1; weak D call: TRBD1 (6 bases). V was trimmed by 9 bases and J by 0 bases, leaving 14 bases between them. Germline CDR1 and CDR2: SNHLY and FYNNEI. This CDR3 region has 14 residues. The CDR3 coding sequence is TGTGCCAGACTATCAGGGGCCCTGAACACTGAAGCTTTCTTT. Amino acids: CARLSGALNTEAFF.

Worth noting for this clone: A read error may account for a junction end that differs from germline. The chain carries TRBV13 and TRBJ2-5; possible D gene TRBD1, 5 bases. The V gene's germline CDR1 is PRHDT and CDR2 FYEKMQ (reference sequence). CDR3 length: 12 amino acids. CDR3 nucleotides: TGTGCCAGCTGCTTCACAGGCGAGACCCAGTACTTC. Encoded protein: CASCFTGETQYF.

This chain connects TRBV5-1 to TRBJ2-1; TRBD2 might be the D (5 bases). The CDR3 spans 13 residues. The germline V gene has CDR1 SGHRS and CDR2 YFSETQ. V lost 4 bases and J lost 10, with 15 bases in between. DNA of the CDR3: TGCGCCAGCAGCCAGGACTCACCCAGGGAGCAGTTCTTC. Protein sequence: CASSQDSPREQFF.

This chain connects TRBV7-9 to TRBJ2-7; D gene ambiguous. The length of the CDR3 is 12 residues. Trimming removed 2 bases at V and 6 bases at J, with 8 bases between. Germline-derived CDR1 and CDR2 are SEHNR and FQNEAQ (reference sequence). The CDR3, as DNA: TGTGCCAGCAGCTTAAAGCAGGCCGAGCAGTACTTC. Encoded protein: CASSLKQAEQYF.